The 30 T cell receptor beta chains reported below all come from one sample, sequenced in a study of T cells in Graves' hyperthyroidism and ophthalmopathy. The source material, RNA transcripts, was used to amplify TCR beta CDR3 regions. The HTBI primer set was used in a first-round RT-PCR of the TCR CDR3. TCRdb re-analysed the multiplex PCR reads in MiXCR, keeping a single row per CDR3 protein. The data contain hundreds of thousands of distinct CDR3 sequences, less than 15% of them seen just once; the ten biggest clones take up about a tenth. The sample comprised blood. All receptors come from a woman under 30 with Graves' hyperthyroidism.

The table lists this clonotype with a few counts. The chain couples TRBV6-1 to TRBJ2-3; unclear D gene. Germline V gives CDR1 MNHNS, CDR2 SASEGT. Trimming shortened V by 5 bases and J by 5 bases, and 11 bases separated the two germline ends. This CDR3 is built from 13 residues. As DNA, the CDR3 is TGTGCCAGCAGTCCTATGGGCGTAGATACGCAGTATTTT. It yields the protein CASSPMGVDTQYF.

This clonotype was observed many times. The rearrangement links TRBV7-2 to TRBJ2-1; 8 bases are a match to TRBD2. The CDR3 runs 13 residues. The J segment lost 4 bases and the V segment lost 11 bases, leaving 7 bases of the junction unmatched. Germline CDR1 and CDR2: SGHTA and FQGNSA. CDR3 in DNA: TGTGCCGCGAGCGGGAGCCTGTACAATGAGCAGTTCTTC. Translation gives CAASGSLYNEQFF.

This clonotype was recorded many times. The rearrangement uses TRBV6-2 or TRBV6-3 and TRBJ2-7; D is perhaps TRBD2 (6 bases). Germline loops: CDR1 MNHEY, CDR2 SVGEGT. V lost 8 bases and J 6 bases, leaving 20 bases between the germline ends. CDR3 size: 14 residues. The CDR3 nucleotides are TGTGCCAGCCTTCCGGGACTCAGCTTTAGCGAGCAGTACTTC. This gives the protein CASLPGLSFSEQYF.

Only a few counts were recorded for this clonotype. The chain has TRBV5-1 and TRBJ2-5; D call uncertain. This CDR3 is 14 amino acids long. V lost 4 bases to trimming and J lost 5 bases, with 15 bases between them. CDR1 and CDR2 from the germline V gene are SGHRS and YFSETQ. The CDR3 reads CASSPFSSWETQYF. DNA of the CDR3: TGCGCCAGCAGCCCGTTCTCTAGTTGGGAGACCCAGTACTTC.

This clonotype has a count of ten or more. The CDR3 protein is CASSARGRETQYF. In nucleotides, the CDR3 is TGTGCCAGCAGCGCGCGGGGTCGGGAGACCCAGTACTTC. This chain links TRBV27 with TRBJ2-5; perhaps TRBD2 as D (6 bases). The CDR3 is 13 residues long. Germline lookup yields CDR1 MNHEY and CDR2 SMNVEV (reference sequence). Trimming removed 6 bases at V and 5 bases at J, with 13 bases between.

Concerning this clonotype itself: This may be a read error, as it is one base from a much larger clone. This CDR3 fails to terminate in the conserved phenylalanine or tryptophan, so it likely reflects a read error. The V call is TRBV5-1, the J call TRBJ2-1; tentatively, D is TRBD1 or TRBD2 (5 bases each). CDR1 and CDR2 (germline): SGHRS, YFSETQ. CDR3 length: 16 residues. Trimming removed 2 bases from V and 0 bases from J, with 12 bases in between. The CDR3 here is CASSLTRDPSYNEQFL. The CDR3, as DNA: TGCGCCAGCAGCTTAACCCGGGACCCCTCCTACAATGAGCAGTTCCTC.

The sample holds many counts of this clonotype. This chain connects TRBV12-3 or TRBV12-4 to TRBJ1-6; possible D gene TRBD1, 5 bases. The germline V and J ends were trimmed by 2 bases and 6 bases, with 8 bases remaining between them. The CDR3 contains 14 residues. The CDR3 coding sequence is TGTGCCAGCAGTTTACAGGGTGGTAATTCACCCCTCCACTTT. This translates into CASSLQGGNSPLHF.

This clonotype was counted only a few times. The chain carries TRBV6-1 and TRBJ2-4; D is unresolved. V gave up 5 bases and J gave up 6 bases, with 17 bases separating them. Germline-derived CDR1 and CDR2 are MNHNS and SASEGT. The CDR3 has 15 residues. The DNA for the CDR3 is TGTGCCAGCAGTCAACACCTACCCCCAGGAAACATTCAGTACTTC. Protein sequence: CASSQHLPPGNIQYF.

The sample holds one count of this clonotype. V usage is TRBV20-1 and J usage is TRBJ2-1; TRBD2 is a possible D gene (6 bases). The germline V gene encodes CDR1 DFQATT and CDR2 SNEGSKA (reference sequence). This CDR3 is built from 11 residues. V gave up 8 bases and J gave up 2 bases, with 7 bases separating them. CDR3 protein: CSSGPYNEQFF. The CDR3, as DNA: TGCAGTAGCGGGCCCTACAATGAGCAGTTCTTC.

This clonotype occurred a few times. The chain joins TRBV7-8 to TRBJ1-2; D unresolved. CDR1 SGHVS and CDR2 FQNEAQ come from the germline V gene. The CDR3 contains 14 residues. V was cut by 2 bases and J by 0 bases, with 7 bases left in between. The CDR3 sequence is CASSLLETNYGYTF. CDR3 in DNA: TGTGCCAGCAGCTTACTGGAGACTAACTATGGCTACACCTTC.

This clonotype was picked up many times. This sequence joins TRBV18 and TRBJ2-1; no definite D call. The CDR3 spans 14 residues. The V end was cut by 3 bases, the J end by 3 bases, with 9 bases between. CDR1 KGHSH and CDR2 LQKENI come from the germline V gene. In nucleotides, the CDR3 is TGTGCCAGCTCACCGTCCGTAAACTACAATGAGCAGTTCTTC. Protein: CASSPSVNYNEQFF.

Details on this clonotype: One base away lies a much larger clone, so this may be a sequencing read error. V usage is TRBV7-9 and J usage is TRBJ2-1, with 9 bases fitting TRBD2. Germline CDR1 SEHNR, CDR2 FQNEAQ (reference sequence). CDR3 size: 15 residues. Trimming cost V 0 bases and J 6 bases; bases outside gene matches: 3. The CDR3 loop is CASSLAGLAANEQFF. The DNA of the CDR3 is TGTGCCAGCAGCTTAGCGGGACTAGCCGCCAATGAGCAGTTCTTC. Complete variable domain (other parts from reference TRBV7-9 and TRBJ2-1): DTGVSQNPRHKITKRGQNVTFRCDPISEHNRLYWYRQTLGQGPEFLTYFQNEAQLEKSRLLSDRFSAERPKGSFSTLEIQRTEQGDSAMYLCASSLAGLAANEQFFGPGTRLTVL.

This clonotype has at least ten counts. This chain links TRBV27 with TRBJ2-3; 7 nucleotides match TRBD2. CDR1 and CDR2 from the germline V gene are MNHEY and SMNVEV (reference sequence). The CDR3 has 15 amino acids. Trimming took 6 bases from V and 4 from J; bases not matched to a gene: 10. This CDR3 is CASSPSGSPADTQYF. The DNA of the CDR3 is TGTGCCAGCAGCCCTAGCGGCTCCCCGGCAGATACGCAGTATTTT.

This clonotype was counted between two and nine times. The chain employs TRBV7-9 and TRBJ2-1; 7 positions match TRBD1. The germline CDR1 and CDR2 sequences are SEHNR and FQNEAQ (reference sequence). There are 15 residues in the CDR3. Germline trimming cut 5 bases from V and 2 bases from J; bases unmatched to any gene: 6. CDR3 nucleotides: TGTGCCAGCAGCCACCGGGACAGACCCTACAATGAGCAGTTCTTC. Translating it yields CASSHRDRPYNEQFF.

As for this clonotype: A clone one base away is much larger, so this may be a read error. The chain is built from TRBV10-3 and TRBJ2-7, with unresolved D. Germline CDR1 is ENHRY and CDR2 is SYGVKD. The CDR3 length is 16 residues. CDR3 DNA: TGTGCCATCAGTGACGCGAAAAGGTACCCCTCCTACGAGCGGTACTTC. Its translation is CAISDAKRYPSYERYF.

This clonotype was counted ten times or more. The J gene is TRBJ1-5, the V gene TRBV20-1; possibly TRBD1 for D (5 bases). Germline V gene sequence: CDR1 DFQATT, CDR2 SNEGSKA (reference sequence). There are 15 residues in the CDR3. Trimming left V 1 base short and J 0 bases short, with 10 bases between. The CDR3 region has the DNA TGCAGTGCTAGAGTCGGGGGACCTAGCAATCAGCCCCAGCATTTT. Translation gives CSARVGGPSNQPQHF.

The chain joins TRBV4-1 to TRBJ1-1; no clear D. Per germline, CDR1 MGHRA and CDR2 YSYEKL. V shed 5 bases and J shed 1 base, with 11 bases lying between them. The CDR3 covers 14 residues. The CDR3 coding sequence is TGCGCCAGCAGCTCTCCTACTTCGAACACTGAAGCTTTCTTT. Protein sequence: CASSSPTSNTEAFF.

This clonotype appeared a few times. The chain employs TRBV7-9 and TRBJ2-3; D possibly corresponds to TRBD2 (6 bases). Germline V gives CDR1 SEHNR, CDR2 FQNEAQ (reference sequence). The CDR3 loop spans 16 amino acids. Trimming stripped 6 bases from V and 4 bases from J, with 20 bases between. CDR3 loop: CASRPSGGGFPDTQYF. In DNA form, the CDR3 reads TGTGCCAGCAGACCATCCGGTGGGGGGTTCCCAGATACGCAGTATTTT.

About this clonotype itself: The junction departs from germline at one end; a sequencing error may be responsible. V gene TRBV20-1 combines with J gene TRBJ2-7; 9 nucleotides line up with TRBD1. Germline CDR1 DFQATT, CDR2 SNEGSKA (reference sequence). The CDR3 length is 15 residues. The CDR3 region is CGASPSGTGIYEQYF. The CDR3 nucleotides read TGCGGTGCGTCTCCTTCCGGGACAGGGATTTACGAGCAGTACTTC.

This clonotype was seen a few times. This sequence joins TRBV12-3 or TRBV12-4 and TRBJ2-7; D is perhaps TRBD2 (5 bases). With 1 base removed from V and 7 bases from J, the gap between germline ends came to 11 bases. There are 13 residues in the CDR3. DNA of the CDR3: TGTGCCAGCAGTTTAGGGATAGCGTGGGAGCAGTACTTC. Its protein product is CASSLGIAWEQYF.

The V and J genes are TRBV27 and TRBJ2-1; 9 bases are a match to TRBD2. The germline CDR1 and CDR2 sequences are MNHEY and SMNVEV (reference sequence). The CDR3 is made up of 16 amino acids. The ends lost 5 bases at V and 5 bases at J; junction bases unmatched: 10. This CDR3 is CASSRRGAGGDNEQFF. CDR3 DNA: TGTGCCAGCAGTAGAAGGGGTGCGGGAGGGGACAATGAGCAGTTCTTC.

In its sample, this clonotype was seen many times. The V call is TRBV6-1, the J call TRBJ2-3; perhaps TRBD1 as D (7 bases). Germline V CDR1 and CDR2: MNHNS, SASEGT. Trimming pared 2 bases from V and 3 bases from J, leaving 18 bases between. This CDR3 has 17 amino acids. The CDR3 coding sequence is TGTGCCAGCAGTGAATTGATCAGGGGGGATCGGACAGATACGCAGTATTTT. It is translated as CASSELIRGDRTDTQYF.

The chain joins TRBV28 to TRBJ2-7; D is perhaps TRBD1 (6 bases). This CDR3 is built from 11 residues. Per the germline V gene, CDR1 is MDHEN and CDR2 is SYDVKM. V gave up 7 bases and J gave up 5 bases, with 9 bases separating them. The CDR3 sequence: CASKNRDEQYF. For the CDR3, the DNA is TGTGCCAGCAAGAACAGGGACGAGCAGTACTTC.

This clonotype was recorded a few times. The chain uses TRBV19 and TRBJ2-3, with a tentative D call TRBD2 (6 bases). The CDR3 spans 15 residues. Germline assignment: CDR1 LNHDA and CDR2 SQIVND (reference sequence). Trimming removed 7 bases from V and 3 bases from J, with 17 bases in between. Written as DNA, the CDR3 is TGTGCCAGTACCGACCGGGGGAGTTGGACAGATACGCAGTATTTT. Its translation: CASTDRGSWTDTQYF.

This clonotype has a count of ten or more. J is TRBJ2-3 and V is TRBV2; D ambiguous. CDR1 and CDR2 from the germline V gene are SNHLY and FYNNEI. Trimming took 5 bases from V and 2 from J, leaving 14 bases between them. The CDR3 extends over 15 amino acids. The CDR3 nucleotides are TGTGCCAGCAGTATCGGCTACCACGCCACAGATACGCAGTATTTT. Encoded protein: CASSIGYHATDTQYF.

This clonotype was counted at least ten times. This chain uses TRBV30 with TRBJ1-2; tentatively, D is TRBD1 (6 bases). V was cut by 0 bases and J by 4 bases, with 9 bases left in between. From germline, CDR1 is GTSNPN and CDR2 SVGIG (reference sequence). This CDR3 spans 13 amino acids. Here the CDR3 reads CAWSVGGLYGYTF. CDR3 sequence (DNA): TGTGCCTGGAGTGTGGGGGGGCTCTATGGCTACACCTTC.

In its sample, this clonotype was seen many times. V is TRBV15 and J is TRBJ2-7, with D perhaps TRBD1 (5 bases). The V gene lost 1 base and the J gene lost 3 bases, with 7 bases spanning the gap. The CDR3 is 13 residues long. The V gene's germline CDR1 is LNHNV and CDR2 YYDKDF (reference sequence). DNA for the CDR3: TGTGCCACCAGCAGAGGACAGAACTACGAGCAGTACTTC. Translated, it gives CATSRGQNYEQYF.

There are many counts of this clonotype. The chain links TRBV3-1 to TRBJ2-1, with D perhaps matching TRBD2 (6 bases). In germline, CDR1 is LGHDT, CDR2 YNNKEL (reference sequence). CDR3 size: 15 residues. Trimming took off 4 bases at V and 3 bases at J, with 13 bases between the two ends. Written as DNA, the CDR3 is TGTGCCAGCAGCCTTCCGGGGGACGTCTACAATGAGCAGTTCTTC. It codes for CASSLPGDVYNEQFF.

This clonotype was seen at least ten times. V and J are TRBV7-9 and TRBJ2-1, with 15 bases fitting TRBD2. Germline values: CDR1 SEHNR, CDR2 FQNEAQ (reference sequence). J was trimmed by 7 bases and V by 6 bases; bases with no gene match: 4. The CDR3 totals 15 residues. In DNA form, the CDR3 reads TGTGCCAGCAGTTCAGGACTAGCGGGAGGGAATGAGCAGTTCTTC. Residues: CASSSGLAGGNEQFF. Together with reference TRBV7-9 and TRBJ2-1, the CDR3 gives the full variable domain: DTGVSQNPRHKITKRGQNVTFRCDPISEHNRLYWYRQTLGQGPEFLTYFQNEAQLEKSRLLSDRFSAERPKGSFSTLEIQRTEQGDSAMYLCASSSGLAGGNEQFFGPGTRLTVL.

The V gene is TRBV12-3 or TRBV12-4, the J gene TRBJ2-2; 7 bases line up with TRBD2. There are 15 residues in the CDR3. V shed 6 bases and J 5 bases; nucleotides not matched to a gene: 9. CDR3 DNA sequence: TGTGCCAGCAGGTGGGCTAGCGGAAGAACCGGGGAGCTGTTTTTT. Protein: CASRWASGRTGELFF.